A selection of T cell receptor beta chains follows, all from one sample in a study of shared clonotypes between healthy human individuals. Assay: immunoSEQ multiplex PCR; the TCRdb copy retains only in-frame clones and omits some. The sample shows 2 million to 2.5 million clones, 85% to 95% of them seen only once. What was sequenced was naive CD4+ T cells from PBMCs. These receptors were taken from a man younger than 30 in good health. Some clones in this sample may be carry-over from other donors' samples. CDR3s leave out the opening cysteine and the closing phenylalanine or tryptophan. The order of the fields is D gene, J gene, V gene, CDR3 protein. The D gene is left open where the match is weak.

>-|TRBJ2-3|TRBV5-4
ASSPGGASTDTQY
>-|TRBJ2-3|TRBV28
ASSLGPGPGTDTQY
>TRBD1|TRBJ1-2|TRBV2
ASSENRGRDGYT
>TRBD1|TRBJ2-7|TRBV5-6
ASSSGQGRHEQY
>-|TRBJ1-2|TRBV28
ASSTAPGGGYT
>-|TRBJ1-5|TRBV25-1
ASSDRSNQPQH
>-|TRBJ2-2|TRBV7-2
ASSLPHRSRNTGELF
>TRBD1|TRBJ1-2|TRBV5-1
ASSENTGGGGYT
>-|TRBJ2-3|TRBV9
ASTAGATSTDTQY
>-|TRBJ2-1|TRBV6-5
ASSPLGSSYNEQF
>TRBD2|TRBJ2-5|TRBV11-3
ASSLGLAGTQETQY
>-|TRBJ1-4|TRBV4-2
ASSQVGSGEKLF
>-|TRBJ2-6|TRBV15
ATSRGGRSGANVLT
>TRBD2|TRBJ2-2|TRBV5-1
ASSATSGITGELF
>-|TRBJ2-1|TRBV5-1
ASSSITRSSYNEQF
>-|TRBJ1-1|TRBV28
ASSEDIEAF
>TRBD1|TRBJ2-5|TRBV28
ASSTPGTGRETQY